This TCR beta chain came from a study of post-analysis software for immune sequencing data (dated by TCRdb to 2015 to 2017). The study in broad terms: Recorded disease courses included relapsing-remitting, secondary progressive and progressive-relapsing multiple sclerosis, with some patients lacking subtype annotation. Patient repertoires were compared against 11 previously published healthy control repertoires from donors aged 6 to 25 years. A subset of samples was prepared in parallel using single-end sample barcoding, then pooled and co-amplified after Illumina adapter ligation. Points the paper makes about the study in general: The control group was slightly older than the multiple sclerosis patient group. When samples were clustered directly using the F measure, samples prepared in the same batch co-clustered strongly, which prompted a batch-effect correction. About five TRBV segments, including TRBV5-6, TRBV5-1 and TRBV20-1, were significantly more frequent in patients than controls. Multiple sclerosis patients had significantly lower normalized Chao1 diversity than controls, a result that suggests substantial peripheral T-cell clonal expansion.

CDR1 is given as MGHRA and CDR2 as YSYEKL, both from the germline V gene. V gives up 0 bases and J gives up 4 bases, and the segment between their germline ends measures 12 bases. The cysteine opens and the phenylalanine closes a CDR3 of 15 amino acids. Just the 45-base CDR3 DNA is kept, in frame starting at base 1. To demonstrate the VDJtools post-analysis software, the study profiled TCR beta repertoires from the peripheral blood of approximately twelve young patients with multiple sclerosis. The patients with multiple sclerosis were children and adolescents between about 6 and 17 years of age. The library was generated by PCR. The sequencer was an Illumina HiSeq 2500. To reduce PCR and sequencing biases, unique molecular identifiers were built into the TCR beta cDNA libraries. Per 1 to 10 million input T cells, roughly 500,000 cDNA molecules were obtained, such that each molecule approximated one T cell. The patient libraries were prepared and sequenced using the same protocol as the earlier healthy control dataset. Samples belonging to the same batch were prepared together, multiplexed and sequenced on a shared HiSeq lane. As for the authors' bioinformatics: MIGEC handled the raw barcoded reads, throwing out single-read molecular identifier groups before consensus assembly and CDR3 extraction. Clonotype tables were post-analysed with VDJtools, and diversity was normalized by down-sampling all datasets to the smallest sample size. In repertoire overlap clustering, CDR3 amino acid sequences, but not nucleotide sequences, were matched to correct batch-related cross-sample contamination. TCRdb handled the public reads itself, with Q25 trimming in fastp and clone calling in MiXCR, and kept productive beta chains. Duplicate CDR3 protein sequences are folded into a single record with the most common DNA and genes. TCRdb, rather than the study authors, made the V and J calls. For this sample the table gives fewer than 850,000 distinct CDR3 sequences, of which roughly 30% were detected only once. The ten largest clones add up to 0.5% to 0.6% of the sample.

A remark on this clonotype: The antigen it binds to is not known. The sample holds no much larger clone one base away, and base qualities are not on file.

This clonotype originated in a girl between 10 and 17 years old with multiple sclerosis. This receptor chain uses TRBV4-1 and TRBJ1-2; TRBD1 is possibly the D segment (5 matching bases). Sequencing was carried out using blood. The CDR3 reads CASSQEGRYIYGYTF. Read as DNA, the sequence is TGCGCCAGCAGCCAAGAGGGACGGTACATCTATGGCTACACCTTC.